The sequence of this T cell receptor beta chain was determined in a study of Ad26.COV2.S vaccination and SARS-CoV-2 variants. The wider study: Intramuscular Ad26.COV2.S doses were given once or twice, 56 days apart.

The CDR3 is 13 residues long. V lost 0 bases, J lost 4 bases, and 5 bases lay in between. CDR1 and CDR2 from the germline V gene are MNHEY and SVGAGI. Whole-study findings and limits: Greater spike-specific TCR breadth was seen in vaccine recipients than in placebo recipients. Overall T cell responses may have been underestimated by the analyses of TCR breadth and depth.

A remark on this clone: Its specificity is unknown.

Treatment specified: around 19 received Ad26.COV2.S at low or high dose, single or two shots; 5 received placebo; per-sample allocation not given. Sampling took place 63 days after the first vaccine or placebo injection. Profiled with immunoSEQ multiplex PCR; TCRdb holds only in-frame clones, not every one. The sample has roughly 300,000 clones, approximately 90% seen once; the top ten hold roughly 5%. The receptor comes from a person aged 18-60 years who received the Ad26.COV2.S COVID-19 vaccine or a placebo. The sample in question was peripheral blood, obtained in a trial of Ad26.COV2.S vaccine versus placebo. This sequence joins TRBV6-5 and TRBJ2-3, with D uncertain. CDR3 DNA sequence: TGTGCCAGCAGTTACTCGGGGTCAGATACGCAGTATTTT. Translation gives CASSYSGSDTQYF.